These T cell receptor beta chains were read from a single sample in a study of CD4 T cells in relation to SARS-CoV-2 and coronaviruses. Some clones are missing from TCRdb's copy, which holds only in-frame ones; the method was immunoSEQ multiplex PCR. The table lists 30,000 to 45,000 clones, about 80% of them singletons. These TCRs' antigens remain unknown. Specimen: naive CD4+ T cells from PBMCs, cultured in vitro. These receptors all come from an adult with COVID-19. Each CDR3 is given with its conserved first and last residue. Each record gives: J gene, CDR3 length, V gene, CDR3 protein.

J gene: TRBJ2-5
CDR3 length: 14
V gene: TRBV28
CDR3 protein: CASSGYRELETQYF

J gene: TRBJ1-4
CDR3 length: 13
V gene: TRBV19
CDR3 protein: CASTPGGNEKLFF

J gene: TRBJ2-7
CDR3 length: 15
V gene: TRBV18
CDR3 protein: CASSRWEISSYEQYF

J gene: TRBJ1-4
CDR3 length: 15
V gene: TRBV7-2
CDR3 protein: CASSLVMGRDEKLFF

J gene: TRBJ2-7
CDR3 length: 12
V gene: TRBV2
CDR3 protein: CASRGQGHEQYF

J gene: TRBJ2-1
CDR3 length: 15
V gene: TRBV28
CDR3 protein: CASSSSGTSYNEQFF

J gene: TRBJ1-2
CDR3 length: 12
V gene: TRBV28
CDR3 protein: CASRTDNYGYTF

J gene: TRBJ1-4
CDR3 length: 14
V gene: TRBV30
CDR3 protein: CAWSPGTGSEKLFF

J gene: TRBJ2-1
CDR3 length: 15
V gene: TRBV11-2
CDR3 protein: CASSYTGTGGTEQFF

J gene: TRBJ2-4
CDR3 length: 13
V gene: TRBV10-3
CDR3 protein: CAICSGGENIQYF

J gene: TRBJ2-2
CDR3 length: 17
V gene: TRBV4-1
CDR3 protein: CASSQGRTSGGTGELFF

J gene: TRBJ2-3
CDR3 length: 14
V gene: TRBV12-5
CDR3 protein: CASGSQGATDTQYF

J gene: TRBJ1-5
CDR3 length: 14
V gene: TRBV28
CDR3 protein: CASSLGARVKPQHF

J gene: TRBJ2-2
CDR3 length: 14
V gene: TRBV7-3
CDR3 protein: CASSLQGRTGELFF

J gene: TRBJ2-2
CDR3 length: 14
V gene: TRBV15
CDR3 protein: CATSRQGGTGELFF

J gene: TRBJ1-4
CDR3 length: 14
V gene: TRBV6-6
CDR3 protein: CASSRRGPGEKLFF

J gene: TRBJ1-1
CDR3 length: 15
V gene: TRBV4-3
CDR3 protein: CASSQVGGTGAEAFF

J gene: TRBJ2-1
CDR3 length: 16
V gene: TRBV7-6
CDR3 protein: CASSLETSGRPYEQFF

J gene: TRBJ2-5
CDR3 length: 15
V gene: TRBV18
CDR3 protein: CASSKRGEYQETQYF

J gene: TRBJ1-3
CDR3 length: 15
V gene: TRBV9
CDR3 protein: CASSFTGVGGNTIYF

J gene: TRBJ1-1
CDR3 length: 16
V gene: TRBV29-1
CDR3 protein: CSVKSTGLSSNTEAFF

J gene: TRBJ2-5
CDR3 length: 15
V gene: TRBV6-4
CDR3 protein: CASSGRTGVKRSQYF

J gene: TRBJ2-2
CDR3 length: 14
V gene: TRBV7-9
CDR3 protein: CASSFSYSFGELFF

J gene: TRBJ1-5
CDR3 length: 14
V gene: TRBV29-1
CDR3 protein: CSVKPGQFNQPQHF

J gene: TRBJ2-1
CDR3 length: 14
V gene: TRBV5-5
CDR3 protein: CASSLGRGNNEQFF

J gene: TRBJ2-7
CDR3 length: 15
V gene: TRBV6-6
CDR3 protein: CASSFSPGSSYEQYF

J gene: TRBJ1-5
CDR3 length: 13
V gene: TRBV6-5
CDR3 protein: CASTEQTYQPQHF

J gene: TRBJ1-4
CDR3 length: 15
V gene: TRBV27
CDR3 protein: CASSPRWAANEKLFF

J gene: TRBJ2-7
CDR3 length: 15
V gene: TRBV28
CDR3 protein: CASSQGPTQRHEQYF

J gene: TRBJ2-7
CDR3 length: 12
V gene: TRBV4-1
CDR3 protein: CASSQDSYEQYF

J gene: TRBJ2-7
CDR3 length: 17
V gene: TRBV14
CDR3 protein: CASSPSGWLPLSYEQYF

J gene: TRBJ2-2
CDR3 length: 18
V gene: TRBV7-8
CDR3 protein: CASSLALGWQANTGELFF

J gene: TRBJ1-2
CDR3 length: 13
V gene: TRBV12-3/TRBV12-4
CDR3 protein: CASRTGGNYGYTF

J gene: TRBJ2-2
CDR3 length: 15
V gene: TRBV7-7
CDR3 protein: CASSAYPAGSGELFF

J gene: TRBJ2-7
CDR3 length: 14
V gene: TRBV13
CDR3 protein: CASSFAGGSFEQYF

J gene: TRBJ1-1
CDR3 length: 14
V gene: TRBV5-1
CDR3 protein: CASSETTGSTEAFF

J gene: TRBJ2-7
CDR3 length: 15
V gene: TRBV7-9
CDR3 protein: CASSLAGLGANEQYF

J gene: TRBJ1-4
CDR3 length: 17
V gene: TRBV5-1
CDR3 protein: CASSFMGTGRPNEKLFF

J gene: TRBJ2-1
CDR3 length: 18
V gene: TRBV4-1
CDR3 protein: CASSQGAVFAASGNEQFF

J gene: TRBJ2-1
CDR3 length: 14
V gene: TRBV7-2
CDR3 protein: CASSLQISENEQFF

J gene: TRBJ2-7
CDR3 length: 15
V gene: TRBV7-6
CDR3 protein: CASSSLVGQAHEQYF

J gene: TRBJ1-2
CDR3 length: 16
V gene: TRBV5-8
CDR3 protein: CASSSRSRRTNYGYTF

J gene: TRBJ2-5
CDR3 length: 15
V gene: TRBV6-1
CDR3 protein: CASSEAMRGLETQYF